One sample yielded the 25 T cell receptor beta chains listed below, sequenced in a study of identical twins. TCRdb re-analysed the 5' RACE reads in MiXCR, keeping a single row per CDR3 protein. The repertoire holds about 240,000 distinct CDR3 sequences, 6% to 8.5% seen once, with under 6% in the top ten. The same data also contributed to another study, on yellow fever vaccine responses in identical twins.

Sequences were obtained from CD8+ T cells sorted from blood. Source of these receptors: a young woman in good health.

This clonotype was seen repeatedly, ten times or more. The chain couples TRBV6-5 to TRBJ2-7; D is undetermined. CDR1 is MNHEY, CDR2 SVGAGI, per germline. The CDR3 has 16 amino acids. Trimming shortened V by 0 bases and J by 1 base, and 13 bases separated the two germline ends. Here the CDR3 DNA reads TGTGCCAGCAGTTACTCTTCCGCGGAACTTTCCTACGAGCAGTACTTC. Its protein is CASSYSSAELSYEQYF.

This clonotype was seen a handful of times. This chain uses TRBV20-1 with TRBJ2-7; a possible D gene is TRBD1 (6 bases). Between the trimmed V and J ends, which lost 0 bases and 2 bases, there was a span of 17 bases. From germline, CDR1 is DFQATT and CDR2 SNEGSKA (reference sequence). The CDR3 loop spans 16 amino acids. The CDR3 here is CSARDRGGGSTYEQYF. CDR3 in DNA: TGCAGTGCTAGAGATCGTGGGGGCGGGTCCACCTACGAGCAGTACTTC.

The genes are TRBV27 and TRBJ2-3; maybe TRBD2 (7 bases). Per the germline V gene, CDR1 is MNHEY and CDR2 is SMNVEV (reference sequence). The germline V and J ends were trimmed by 4 bases and 2 bases, with 13 bases remaining between them. CDR3 length equals 15 residues. CDR3 DNA sequence: TGTGCCAGCAGTTGGGGGGGGCGGGACACAGATACGCAGTATTTT. Its protein is CASSWGGRDTDTQYF.

In its sample, this clonotype was seen a few times. This sequence joins TRBV3-1 and TRBJ2-5; TRBD1 is a possible D gene (6 bases). Germline values: CDR1 LGHDT, CDR2 YNNKEL (reference sequence). The length of the CDR3 is 14 residues. The V and J ends lost 1 base and 5 bases respectively, with 11 bases between them. DNA of the CDR3: TGTGCCAGCAGCCAAGCCAGGACAGACGAGACCCAGTACTTC. It encodes CASSQARTDETQYF.

The rearrangement links TRBV2 to TRBJ2-2; 8 nucleotides line up with TRBD1. The CDR3 has 16 amino acids. Germline CDR1 and CDR2: SNHLY and FYNNEI. V trimming: 5 bases; J trimming: 0 bases; junction bases outside the gene matches: 5. The CDR3 loop is CASSRTGPSNTGELFF. For the CDR3, the DNA is TGTGCCAGCAGTCGGACAGGGCCTTCGAACACCGGGGAGCTGTTTTTT. The full variable domain, rest sourced from reference TRBV2 and TRBJ2-2, is EPEVTQTPSHQVTQMGQEVILRCVPISNHLYFYWYRQILGQKVEFLVSFYNNEISEKSEIFDDQFSVERPDGSNFTLKIRSTKLEDSAMYFCASSRTGPSNTGELFFGEGSRLTVL.

There are many counts of this clonotype. V usage is TRBV20-1 and J usage is TRBJ2-2; D gene ambiguous. The germline V and J ends were trimmed by 0 bases and 3 bases, with 11 bases remaining between them. The length of the CDR3 is 15 residues. Looked up from germline, CDR1 is DFQATT and CDR2 is SNEGSKA (reference sequence). The DNA for the CDR3 is TGCAGTGCTAGAGATATGCCGGATTACACCGGGGAGCTGTTTTTT. Its protein is CSARDMPDYTGELFF.

The chain joins TRBV20-1 to TRBJ1-3; D is unresolved. CDR3 length: 14 amino acids. V was cut by 1 base and J by 5 bases, with 12 bases left in between. Germline CDR1 reads DFQATT; CDR2 reads SNEGSKA (reference sequence). The CDR3 nucleotides are TGCAGTGCTAGAGTTGAGGGTACAAGAAACACCATATATTTT. Its protein product is CSARVEGTRNTIYF.

Details on this clonotype: The final CDR3 position lacks the conserved phenylalanine or tryptophan, pointing to a likely read error. No DNA is shown, since the ends of the CDR3 on it are uncertain; the CDR3 is the one TCRdb lists. V usage is TRBV12-3 or TRBV12-4 and J usage is TRBJ1-2; TRBD1, as called in the table, went unchecked against the DNA. The CDR3 spans 13 amino acids, including both terminal residues. The CDR3 sequence: CASSLGTGSLVIL.

The CDR3 nucleotides read TGTGCCAGCAGTAGGGACAACTACGAGCAGTACGTC. Translation: CASSRDNYEQYV. The V gene is TRBV7-9, the J gene TRBJ2-7; TRBD1 is a possible D gene (6 bases). CDR3 length: 12 amino acids. Trimming cost V 6 bases and J 3 bases, with 9 bases left between them. CDR1 SEHNR and CDR2 FQNEAQ come from the germline V gene (reference sequence).

This chain joins TRBV10-3 and TRBJ2-5, with TRBD2 identical over 9 bases. Per the germline V gene, CDR1 is ENHRY and CDR2 is SYGVKD. The CDR3 extends over 17 amino acids. The trim removed 6 bases at V and 4 bases at J, leaving 15 bases unmatched. The CDR3 region has the DNA TGTGCCATCAGCCCGGGGGGCTTGAGCGGGGGGCGAGAGACCCAGTACTTC. Protein sequence: CAISPGGLSGGRETQYF.

This clonotype was observed a few times. The chain combines TRBV4-1 with TRBJ2-2; 7 bases match TRBD1. The CDR3 spans 17 residues. After removal of 5 bases from V and 0 bases from J, the junction contained 9 bases not matched to a gene. Germline CDR1 MGHRA, CDR2 YSYEKL. The chain's CDR3 is CASSTPRDSTNTGELFF. CDR3 sequence (DNA): TGCGCCAGCAGCACACCCCGGGACAGCACGAACACCGGGGAGCTGTTTTTT.

This clonotype was counted at least ten times. This chain links TRBV28 with TRBJ2-2, with 9 positions matching TRBD1. The CDR3 has 14 amino acids. Germline values: CDR1 MDHEN, CDR2 SYDVKM. Germline trimming cut 6 bases from V and 7 bases from J; bases unmatched to any gene: 6. The CDR3 loop reads CASRIQGAGGELFF. CDR3 DNA sequence: TGTGCCAGCAGGATACAGGGGGCAGGCGGGGAGCTGTTTTTT.

This clonotype was detected ten times or more. This chain links TRBV5-1 with TRBJ2-1, with TRBD1 as a possible D gene (6 bases). Trimming took off 4 bases at V and 8 bases at J, with 16 bases between the two ends. Germline assignment: CDR1 SGHRS and CDR2 YFSETQ. The CDR3 consists of 14 residues. CDR3 sequence (DNA): TGCGCCAGCAGCGGAGACCACAGGGACGATGAGCAGTTCTTC. Protein product: CASSGDHRDDEQFF.

This clonotype was seen more than once but under ten times. The gene calls are TRBV2 and TRBJ2-7; D is uncertain. Trimming pared 3 bases from V and 2 bases from J, leaving 11 bases between. The CDR3 has 14 amino acids. Germline V gene data show CDR1 as SNHLY and CDR2 as FYNNEI. CDR3 coding DNA: TGTGCCAGCAGTGAGGATCCGAGTACCTACGAGCAGTACTTC. Amino acids: CASSEDPSTYEQYF. Full variable domain (missing parts from reference TRBV2 and TRBJ2-7): EPEVTQTPSHQVTQMGQEVILRCVPISNHLYFYWYRQILGQKVEFLVSFYNNEISEKSEIFDDQFSVERPDGSNFTLKIRSTKLEDSAMYFCASSEDPSTYEQYFGPGTRLTVT.

This chain uses TRBV7-8 with TRBJ2-1; TRBD2 matches at 8 bases. V trimming: 5 bases; J trimming: 8 bases; junction bases outside the gene matches: 17. The CDR3 has 17 amino acids. Germline V gene lookup returns CDR1 SGHVS and CDR2 FQNEAQ. The chain's CDR3 is CASSQPRTGTSFYEQFF. CDR3 coding DNA: TGTGCCAGCAGCCAGCCGAGAACCGGGACTAGTTTTTATGAGCAGTTCTTC.

This clonotype was observed at least ten times. V and J are TRBV2 and TRBJ2-1; weak D call: TRBD2 (5 bases). The ends were cut back, 3 bases at V and 9 bases at J, with 15 bases in the middle. This CDR3 spans 14 amino acids. The germline V gene has CDR1 SNHLY and CDR2 FYNNEI. The CDR3 is CASSDLAPSGEQFF. In nucleotides, the CDR3 is TGTGCCAGCAGTGACCTAGCTCCTTCTGGTGAGCAGTTCTTC. Full variable domain (remainder filled in from reference TRBV2 and TRBJ2-1): EPEVTQTPSHQVTQMGQEVILRCVPISNHLYFYWYRQILGQKVEFLVSFYNNEISEKSEIFDDQFSVERPDGSNFTLKIRSTKLEDSAMYFCASSDLAPSGEQFFGPGTRLTVL.

This clonotype was observed at least ten times. This chain joins TRBV4-1 and TRBJ2-3, with D tentatively TRBD2 (5 bases). The V end was cut by 4 bases, the J end by 3 bases, with 14 bases between. Germline lookup yields CDR1 MGHRA and CDR2 YSYEKL. CDR3 length equals 15 residues. CDR3 amino acids: CASSLRVARTDTQYF. The CDR3 region has the DNA TGCGCCAGCAGCCTGAGGGTTGCGAGGACAGATACGCAGTATTTT.

The chain is built from TRBV3-1 and TRBJ2-7, with no clear D. The V gene's germline CDR1 is LGHDT and CDR2 YNNKEL (reference sequence). CDR3 length: 15 residues. V was trimmed by 0 bases and J by 4 bases, leaving 13 bases between them. The CDR3 protein is CASSQDSQSGYEQYF. The DNA of the CDR3 is TGTGCCAGCAGCCAAGATTCACAATCTGGTTACGAGCAGTACTTC.

This clonotype was counted ten times or more. The chain joins TRBV4-1 to TRBJ2-7; D remains unclear. This CDR3 comprises 14 residues. Germline CDR1 MGHRA, CDR2 YSYEKL. Trimming left V 0 bases short and J 6 bases short, with 12 bases between. Here the CDR3 reads CASSQDTGVSEQYF. CDR3 DNA sequence: TGCGCCAGCAGCCAAGATACCGGAGTCTCCGAGCAGTACTTC.

The CDR3 nucleotides read TGCGCCAGCAGCTTAGACCAGGGGGCGTCCGGGGAGCTGTTTTTT. Translating gives CASSLDQGASGELFF. This chain uses TRBV5-1 with TRBJ2-2; TRBD1 matches at 8 bases. The germline gives CDR1 SGHRS, CDR2 YFSETQ. With 2 bases clipped from V and 6 bases from J, the junction kept 6 bases outside the gene matches. The CDR3 extends over 15 amino acids.

This chain connects TRBV11-2 to TRBJ1-5; D remains ambiguous. The CDR3 length is 15 residues. The V gene's germline CDR1 is SGHAT and CDR2 FQNNGV. The germline V and J ends were trimmed by 1 base and 1 base, with 8 bases remaining between them. The CDR3, as DNA: TGTGCCAGCAGCTTAGGGGATGGGAGCAATCAGCCCCAGCATTTT. This codes for CASSLGDGSNQPQHF.

This clonotype came up a few times. The V call is TRBV5-6, the J call TRBJ2-3; maybe TRBD2 (6 bases). The CDR3 consists of 15 residues. Trimming left V 0 bases short and J 1 base short, with 9 bases between. Germline assignment: CDR1 SGHDT and CDR2 YYEEEE. The CDR3 here is CASSLVGTRTDTQYF. CDR3 DNA sequence: TGTGCCAGCAGCTTGGTTGGGACTCGCACAGATACGCAGTATTTT.

The rearrangement joins TRBV28 to TRBJ1-2; D uncertain. CDR3 length: 12 residues. With 4 bases removed from V and 12 bases from J, the gap between germline ends came to 15 bases. Per germline, CDR1 MDHEN and CDR2 SYDVKM. The CDR3 region is CASSSFGVGDTF. For the CDR3, the DNA is TGTGCCAGCAGTTCCTTCGGGGTGGGAGACACCTTC.

Ten or more counts support this clonotype. This chain uses TRBV6-5 with TRBJ2-7, with 9 bases that match TRBD2. The CDR3 extends over 16 amino acids. The V gene's germline CDR1 is MNHEY and CDR2 SVGAGI. Trimming cost V 2 bases and J 5 bases; bases outside gene matches: 10. CDR3 in DNA: TGTGCCAGCAGTTACGACGACTCAGCGGGAGGCAACGAGCAGTACTTC. This encodes CASSYDDSAGGNEQYF.

The table lists this clonotype with many counts. The chain recombines TRBV11-2 with TRBJ2-1, with 8 bases that match TRBD2. The CDR3 has 14 residues. Germline CDR1 and CDR2: SGHAT and FQNNGV. J was trimmed by 3 bases and V by 5 bases; bases with no gene match: 3. CDR3 nucleotide sequence: TGTGCCAGCAGCGGTAGCGGGAACTACAATGAGCAGTTCTTC. Translating it yields CASSGSGNYNEQFF.